These T cell receptor beta chains were read from a single sample in a study of regulatory T cells in long-lasting Graves disease. Via MiXCR, TCRdb re-called the multiplex PCR reads, giving one row per CDR3 protein. This table has a few hundred thousand distinct CDR3 sequences, less than 25% appearing once. This specimen was peripheral blood mononuclear cells (PBMCs), taken when the disease was refractory, from a patient treated with antithyroid drugs. Receptors originate from a female donor with Graves disease. The CDR3 runs from the conserved cysteine through the conserved F or W. D genes are given only for firm matches. Size is stated for part of the rows, as once, few or many counts, or as a class when the clone is expanded.

CDR3 DNA: TGTGCCAGCAGGCGACAAACTAAGACTAGCGGGAGAAACGAGCAGTACTTC
CDR3 protein: CASRRQTKTSGRNEQYF
clone size: few
J gene: TRBJ2-7
D gene: TRBD2
V gene: TRBV28

CDR3 DNA: TGTGCCAGTGTTTGGTCGCAGCTGAACACTGAAGCTTTCTTT
CDR3 protein: CASVWSQLNTEAFF
clone size: few
J gene: TRBJ1-1
D gene: .
V gene: TRBV6-1

CDR3 DNA: TGTGCCAGCAGTTACCGCACTAGAGATGACAATGAGCAGTTCTTC
CDR3 protein: CASSYRTRDDNEQFF
clone size: once
J gene: TRBJ2-1
D gene: .
V gene: TRBV6-2/TRBV6-3

CDR3 DNA: TGTGCCACACACACATCGGCCGGGACCCAAGAGGAGCAGTACTTC
CDR3 protein: CATHTSAGTQEEQYF
clone size: .
J gene: TRBJ2-7
D gene: .
V gene: TRBV6-1

CDR3 DNA: TGCGCCAGCAGCCCAGCGGGGGGAACGACCGGGGAGCTGTTTTTT
CDR3 protein: CASSPAGGTTGELFF
clone size: .
J gene: TRBJ2-2
D gene: TRBD2
V gene: TRBV4-3

CDR3 DNA: TGTGCCAGCAGCAGACGGACAGGGGTAGAGACCCAGTACTTC
CDR3 protein: CASSRRTGVETQYF
clone size: few
J gene: TRBJ2-5
D gene: TRBD1
V gene: TRBV5-5

CDR3 DNA: TGCAGTGCTTCGCCCGGGGCGTCCGACGAGCAGTACTTC
CDR3 protein: CSASPGASDEQYF
clone size: few
J gene: TRBJ2-7
D gene: .
V gene: TRBV20-1

CDR3 DNA: TGTGCCAGCAGCGCCTGGACAGACAATCAGCCCCAGCATTTT
CDR3 protein: CASSAWTDNQPQHF
clone size: few
J gene: TRBJ1-5
D gene: .
V gene: TRBV7-2

CDR3 DNA: TGCAGTGCTAGAGATCGGACAGGGGGTTTCGCAGTCTCCAATCAGCCCCAGCATTTT
CDR3 protein: CSARDRTGGFAVSNQPQHF
clone size: .
J gene: TRBJ1-5
D gene: TRBD1
V gene: TRBV20-1

CDR3 DNA: TGTGCCAGTAGTACCTCCGGGACAGGCGTATACGAGCAGTACTTC
CDR3 protein: CASSTSGTGVYEQYF
clone size: few
J gene: TRBJ2-7
D gene: TRBD1
V gene: TRBV19

CDR3 DNA: TGTGCCAGCAGCGTGGGACAGGGGGTTGCTGGCTACACCTTC
CDR3 protein: CASSVGQGVAGYTF
clone size: .
J gene: TRBJ1-2
D gene: TRBD1
V gene: TRBV9

CDR3 DNA: TGCAGTGCTAGAGATCAAAACAGGGGCATGGCCGGGGAGCTGTTTTTT
CDR3 protein: CSARDQNRGMAGELFF
clone size: .
J gene: TRBJ2-2
D gene: TRBD1
V gene: TRBV20-1

CDR3 DNA: TGTGCCAGCAGCCAAATGGCCGTGAGACTTAGCAAAGATACGCAGTATTTT
CDR3 protein: CASSQMAVRLSKDTQYF
clone size: few
J gene: TRBJ2-3
D gene: .
V gene: TRBV3-1

CDR3 DNA: TGTGCCAGCAGTGACAGGGCGGGAGTCCTCGAGCAGTACTTC
CDR3 protein: CASSDRAGVLEQYF
clone size: many
J gene: TRBJ2-7
D gene: TRBD2
V gene: TRBV2

CDR3 DNA: TGTGCCAGCAGTTTATCGGACAGTTCTAGAGGCTACACCTTC
CDR3 protein: CASSLSDSSRGYTF
clone size: few
J gene: TRBJ1-2
D gene: .
V gene: TRBV27

CDR3 DNA: TGTGCCAGCAGCCAAGATGGAACGACGGCTCAAGAGACCCAGTACTTC
CDR3 protein: CASSQDGTTAQETQYF
clone size: many
J gene: TRBJ2-5
D gene: .
V gene: TRBV3-1

CDR3 DNA: TGCAGCGTCGTCACGTGGGACAGGGGTTCGGAGACCCAGTACTTC
CDR3 protein: CSVVTWDRGSETQYF
clone size: many
J gene: TRBJ2-5
D gene: TRBD1
V gene: TRBV29-1

CDR3 DNA: TGTGCCAGCAGCTTAGAGCGGGGCCATGGCTACACCTTC
CDR3 protein: CASSLERGHGYTF
clone size: .
J gene: TRBJ1-2
D gene: .
V gene: TRBV11-2

CDR3 DNA: TGTGCCAGCAGCTTAGACAGGGCCCACTACGAGCAGTACTTC
CDR3 protein: CASSLDRAHYEQYF
clone size: .
J gene: TRBJ2-7
D gene: .
V gene: TRBV7-2

CDR3 DNA: TGTGCCATCAGTGTTCGGCCCGGCGACAATCAGCCCCAGCATTTT
CDR3 protein: CAISVRPGDNQPQHF
clone size: few
J gene: TRBJ1-5
D gene: .
V gene: TRBV10-3

CDR3 DNA: TGTGCCAGCCGTTCCCGGCCTTCGCGGTTGATCGTAAACGAGCAGTACTTC
CDR3 protein: CASRSRPSRLIVNEQYF
clone size: many
J gene: TRBJ2-7
D gene: .
V gene: TRBV28

CDR3 DNA: TGTGCCAGCAGAGAGAGTAGTTGGAACACCGGGGAGCTGTTTTTT
CDR3 protein: CASRESSWNTGELFF
clone size: few
J gene: TRBJ2-2
D gene: .
V gene: TRBV14

CDR3 DNA: TGCAGTGCTAGCCAACAGGTTATATCCAAAAACATTCAGTACTTC
CDR3 protein: CSASQQVISKNIQYF
clone size: many
J gene: TRBJ2-4
D gene: .
V gene: TRBV20-1

CDR3 DNA: TGTGCCAGCAGCTTCTCAGGAGTAGGCCAGGGGTCGAATAACTATGGCTACACCTTC
CDR3 protein: CASSFSGVGQGSNNYGYTF
clone size: .
J gene: TRBJ1-2
D gene: .
V gene: TRBV7-2

CDR3 DNA: TGCAGTGCTAGGATGTCGGACAGGGGATATGAAAAACTGTTTTTT
CDR3 protein: CSARMSDRGYEKLFF
clone size: .
J gene: TRBJ1-4
D gene: TRBD1
V gene: TRBV20-1

CDR3 DNA: TGTGCCAGCAGCTTAGGAGGTTATGAAAAACTGTTTTTT
CDR3 protein: CASSLGGYEKLFF
clone size: many
J gene: TRBJ1-4
D gene: .
V gene: TRBV7-2

CDR3 DNA: TGTGCCAGCAGCGACAGGCCTCCGGGGCCCCAGCATTTT
CDR3 protein: CASSDRPPGPQHF
clone size: .
J gene: TRBJ1-5
D gene: .
V gene: TRBV3-1

CDR3 DNA: TGCAGCGCTGGACACGGAGGCTACGAGCAGTACTTC
CDR3 protein: CSAGHGGYEQYF
clone size: few
J gene: TRBJ2-7
D gene: .
V gene: TRBV29-1

CDR3 DNA: TGTGCCAGCAGTTTTACTAGCGGAGTCTACAATGAGCAGTTCTTC
CDR3 protein: CASSFTSGVYNEQFF
clone size: .
J gene: TRBJ2-1
D gene: TRBD2
V gene: TRBV12-3/TRBV12-4

CDR3 DNA: TGTGCCAGCAGTTACTCAGGGGGCAGCGAGCAGTACTTC
CDR3 protein: CASSYSGGSEQYF
clone size: few
J gene: TRBJ2-7
D gene: TRBD1
V gene: TRBV10-3

CDR3 DNA: TGTGCCAGCAGTGAAGATCCCTGGACAGTCTCTGGAAACACCATATATTTT
CDR3 protein: CASSEDPWTVSGNTIYF
clone size: few
J gene: TRBJ1-3
D gene: .
V gene: TRBV6-1

CDR3 DNA: TGTGCCAGCAGACCCGCGGGACAGCGCAATCAGCCCCAGCATTTT
CDR3 protein: CASRPAGQRNQPQHF
clone size: many
J gene: TRBJ1-5
D gene: TRBD1
V gene: TRBV6-1

CDR3 DNA: TGTGCCAGCAGTTTAGGGGGCATTCGGTACGAGCAGTACTTC
CDR3 protein: CASSLGGIRYEQYF
clone size: few
J gene: TRBJ2-7
D gene: .
V gene: TRBV12-3/TRBV12-4

CDR3 DNA: TGTGCCAGCAGTTACACTAGCGGGAGTAAGGAGACCCAGTACTTC
CDR3 protein: CASSYTSGSKETQYF
clone size: many
J gene: TRBJ2-5
D gene: TRBD2
V gene: TRBV6-2/TRBV6-3

CDR3 DNA: TGTGCCAGCAGGCCACGGAGGGATGGCTACACCTTC
CDR3 protein: CASRPRRDGYTF
clone size: .
J gene: TRBJ1-2
D gene: .
V gene: TRBV2

CDR3 DNA: TGTGCCAGCAGTTTGATACAGACGAACACCGGGGAGCTGTTTTTT
CDR3 protein: CASSLIQTNTGELFF
clone size: few
J gene: TRBJ2-2
D gene: .
V gene: TRBV27

CDR3 DNA: TGTGCCAGCAGCGATCGACAGGGCCTAATGAACACTGAAGCTTTCTTT
CDR3 protein: CASSDRQGLMNTEAFF
clone size: many
J gene: TRBJ1-1
D gene: TRBD1
V gene: TRBV2

CDR3 DNA: TGCAGCGTTGCCTTCGACAGGTTGAACACTGAAGCTTTCTTT
CDR3 protein: CSVAFDRLNTEAFF
clone size: .
J gene: TRBJ1-1
D gene: .
V gene: TRBV29-1

CDR3 DNA: TGTGCCAGCAGAAGGACCATTTTCCAAGAGACCCAGTACTTC
CDR3 protein: CASRRTIFQETQYF
clone size: many
J gene: TRBJ2-5
D gene: .
V gene: TRBV2

CDR3 DNA: TGCGCCAGCAGCTTGCAAGGCAGTTTCAATCAGCCCCAGCATTTT
CDR3 protein: CASSLQGSFNQPQHF
clone size: few
J gene: TRBJ1-5
D gene: .
V gene: TRBV5-1

CDR3 DNA: TGTGCCAGCATGTCAACCAGGGGATCAGGAAACACCATATATTTT
CDR3 protein: CASMSTRGSGNTIYF
clone size: many
J gene: TRBJ1-3
D gene: .
V gene: TRBV2

CDR3 DNA: TGTGCCAGCTCAACAACCTCTAGCGGAAAAAACATTCAGTACTTC
CDR3 protein: CASSTTSSGKNIQYF
clone size: many
J gene: TRBJ2-4
D gene: TRBD2
V gene: TRBV28

CDR3 DNA: TGTGCCAGCAGGAAACCCATAGCGGGAGGTGCCAAAAACATTCAGTACTTC
CDR3 protein: CASRKPIAGGAKNIQYF
clone size: few
J gene: TRBJ2-4
D gene: TRBD2
V gene: TRBV28

CDR3 DNA: TGTGCCACCAGTGATTTGCAGGAAGACAGGGCTGGAAACACCATATATTTT
CDR3 protein: CATSDLQEDRAGNTIYF
clone size: few
J gene: TRBJ1-3
D gene: TRBD1
V gene: TRBV24-1

CDR3 DNA: TGTGCCATCAGTGAAACCTACGAGCAGTACTTC
CDR3 protein: CAISETYEQYF
clone size: many
J gene: TRBJ2-7
D gene: .
V gene: TRBV10-3

CDR3 DNA: TGCAGTGCTAGAGGGCTGGGCTACACCTTC
CDR3 protein: CSARGLGYTF
clone size: .
J gene: TRBJ1-2
D gene: .
V gene: TRBV20-1

CDR3 DNA: TGTGCCAGCAGGGACCCCCGGGACAGGGGGCATGGCTACACCTTC
CDR3 protein: CASRDPRDRGHGYTF
clone size: few
J gene: TRBJ1-2
D gene: TRBD1
V gene: TRBV11-2

CDR3 DNA: TGTGCCAGTACGGACAGGGACGGACAGCCCCAGCATTTT
CDR3 protein: CASTDRDGQPQHF
clone size: .
J gene: TRBJ1-5
D gene: TRBD1
V gene: TRBV19

CDR3 DNA: TGTGCCAGCAGTTACGACGCAGAATTTCACTATGGCTACACCTTC
CDR3 protein: CASSYDAEFHYGYTF
clone size: few
J gene: TRBJ1-2
D gene: .
V gene: TRBV6-2/TRBV6-3

CDR3 DNA: TGTGCCAGCAGCAGACTAACAGGGGGCGAAACTGAAGCTTTCTTT
CDR3 protein: CASSRLTGGETEAFF
clone size: .
J gene: TRBJ1-1
D gene: TRBD1
V gene: TRBV3-1

CDR3 DNA: TGTGCCAGCAGTGGAATGTTGGGACAGTACTACAATGAGCAGTTCTTC
CDR3 protein: CASSGMLGQYYNEQFF
clone size: few
J gene: TRBJ2-1
D gene: TRBD1
V gene: TRBV2

CDR3 DNA: TGTGCCAGCAGTTTAGCAGTCAGATCCTACGAGCAGTACTTC
CDR3 protein: CASSLAVRSYEQYF
clone size: many
J gene: TRBJ2-7
D gene: .
V gene: TRBV12-3/TRBV12-4

CDR3 DNA: TGTGCCAGCAGACTGACAGGGGGCAATGAGCAGTACTTC
CDR3 protein: CASRLTGGNEQYF
clone size: many
J gene: TRBJ2-7
D gene: TRBD1
V gene: TRBV2

CDR3 DNA: TGTGCCAGCAGCCCACAGGGGGCTGGGGGTGAAAAACTGTTTTTT
CDR3 protein: CASSPQGAGGEKLFF
clone size: .
J gene: TRBJ1-4
D gene: TRBD1
V gene: TRBV3-1

CDR3 DNA: TGTGCCAGCAGCTTAGCGACGACAGCTTCCCAGAACAATCAGCCCCAGCATTTT
CDR3 protein: CASSLATTASQNNQPQHF
clone size: .
J gene: TRBJ1-5
D gene: .
V gene: TRBV12-3/TRBV12-4

CDR3 DNA: TGCGCCAGCAGCTTGGCGCTAGCGAGGTCCTACGAGCAGTACTTC
CDR3 protein: CASSLALARSYEQYF
clone size: .
J gene: TRBJ2-7
D gene: .
V gene: TRBV5-1

CDR3 DNA: TGCAGTGCTAGTTGGGAATTGGGACAGAGTCCCTACGAGCAGTACTTC
CDR3 protein: CSASWELGQSPYEQYF
clone size: .
J gene: TRBJ2-7
D gene: TRBD1
V gene: TRBV20-1